This note documents a single T cell receptor beta chain sequence. What it binds is not known. The junction and the germline gene differ at one end; a read error may be behind it. The data belong to a study of tumor-infiltrating lymphocytes in primary liver carcinoma. Study in general: Ages ranged from 30 to 69, with HCC or mixed HCC-cholangiocarcinoma. Sample yields, roughly 3.5 to 7.13 million productive TCRbeta reads, were similar across the tissue types.

Germline DNA was also extracted, with blood RNA taken from unsorted whole blood. General observations from the study: Blood fell significantly below tumors in its top-250-clone fraction (p = 0.039).

Total RNA (roughly 530 ng) served as template for TCR beta cDNA synthesis primed by a constant-region primer. Library construction for TCR beta comprised three nested multiplex PCR rounds performed with slightly modified ARM-PCR. TRBV1-TRBV30 forward and Cbeta reverse primers drove the first two roughly 10-cycle rounds. TCRdb re-called the multiplex PCR reads with MiXCR, one entry per CDR3 protein. This sample has hundreds of thousands of distinct CDR3 sequences; approximately 65% occur once, and the top ten carry about 8.4%. Germline V gene lookup returns CDR1 KGHSH and CDR2 LQKENI. The CDR3 is 13 residues long.

The clonotype was recovered from a man in his forties or fifties with primary liver carcinoma and hepatitis B virus infection. The chain recombines TRBV18 with TRBJ2-2, with unresolved D. The sequenced sample consisted of peripheral blood. CDR3 bases: TGTGCCAGTTCACAAGAGAACACCGGGGAGCTGTTTTTT. Translation gives CASSQENTGELFF.